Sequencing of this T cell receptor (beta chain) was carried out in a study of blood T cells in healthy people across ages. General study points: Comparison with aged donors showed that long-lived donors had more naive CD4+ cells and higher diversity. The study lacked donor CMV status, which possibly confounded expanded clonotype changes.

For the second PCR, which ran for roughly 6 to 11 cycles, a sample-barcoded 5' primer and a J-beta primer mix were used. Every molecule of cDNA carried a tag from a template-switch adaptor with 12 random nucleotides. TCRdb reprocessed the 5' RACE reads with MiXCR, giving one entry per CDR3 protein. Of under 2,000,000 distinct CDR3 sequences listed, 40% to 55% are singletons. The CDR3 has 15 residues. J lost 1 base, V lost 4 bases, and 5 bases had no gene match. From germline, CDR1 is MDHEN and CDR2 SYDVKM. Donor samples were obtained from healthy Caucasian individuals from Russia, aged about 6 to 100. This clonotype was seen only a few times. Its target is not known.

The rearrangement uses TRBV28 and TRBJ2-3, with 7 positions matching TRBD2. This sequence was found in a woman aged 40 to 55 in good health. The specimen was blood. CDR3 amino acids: CASSSPAGRTDTQYF. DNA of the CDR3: TGTGCCAGCAGTTCCCCAGCGGGGCGCACAGATACGCAGTATTTT.